This T cell receptor (beta chain) is drawn from a study of T-cell memory formation after mild COVID-19. Study conclusions and caveats: The study detected some responding clones in pre-infection memory, suggesting cross-reactive memory joined.

From germline, CDR1 is LGHNA and CDR2 YSLEER. This CDR3 contains 16 residues. The trim removed 0 bases at V and 7 bases at J, leaving 8 bases unmatched. 5'RACE with constant-segment primers yielded barcoded, UMI-tagged TCR alpha and TCR beta cDNA libraries. TCRdb analysed the 5' RACE reads with MiXCR anew, one entry per CDR3 protein. Among around 100,000 distinct CDR3 sequences listed, over 8.5% were seen once. As concerns this clonotype: Antigen specificity is unknown.

This sequence originates from a man younger than 35 who had mild COVID-19 (a few samples of this study predate the infection). Cell type and time point are not known. V gene TRBV4-3 combines with J gene TRBJ1-1, with 10 bases fitting TRBD1. The specimen was PBMCs or a T cell subset sorted from them (not recorded which). This chain's CDR3 is CASSQEGQGFRGEAFF. In nucleotides, the CDR3 is TGCGCCAGCAGCCAAGAGGGACAGGGGTTTAGGGGTGAAGCTTTCTTT.